This TCR beta chain was sequenced in a study of cytomegalovirus exposure and HLA in healthy donors (dated by TCRdb to between 2016 and 2019). Study-wide context: According to an earlier analysis of around 600 of the donors, 150 million to 200 million T cells yielded some 120 million unique TCR beta sequences and about 300 Gb of sequence data. Around 320 gigabases of sequencing data and around 87 million unique TCR sequences were included in an early release covering about 600 HLA-typed donors. Of the 398 genotyped donors, less than 90% were placed in the genetic ancestry cluster associated with self-reported Caucasian donors. The study was designed to test whether signatures of past pathogen exposure could be identified by cataloging public T cell receptors. Using immunosequencing, the study profiled T cell repertoires from approximately 700 subjects and related those repertoires to cytomegalovirus serostatus. Along with the 666-subject first cohort, a separate validation cohort of over a hundred different subjects was used. The study combined high-throughput TCR immunosequencing, statistical association of individual TCRs with disease status, and machine learning to predict cytomegalovirus infection status. In a later analysis, previously published TCR beta repertoires from 550 to 750 donors were re-analyzed and high-resolution HLA genotyping was added so that TCR occurrence patterns could be studied. Rather than using new phenotypic data, the later analysis identified candidate immune exposures from TCR beta sequences and from how often those sequences occurred across donors. In an earlier analysis of roughly 580 of the donors, high-throughput TCR beta sequencing was used to judge whether each TCR beta V gene segment behaved as functional or pseudogenic. Alongside the repertoire data, information on donor age, sex, ethnicity and CMV serostatus was compiled. A later genetic analysis used genome-wide SNP genotypes for about 60% of the roughly 700 donors, treating that subset as a discovery cohort. Every repertoire in the discovery cohort had been generated on one and the same sequencing platform. HLA typing included class I and class II loci at four-digit resolution. Typing coverage varied by locus: 629-630 donors for A, B, C, DRB1 and DQB1; roughly 520 for DQA1; around 610 for DPA1; approximately 450 for DPB1. About five DR-DQ haplotypes were treated as single units for association and clustering because of strong linkage in the cohort. On average, roughly 240,000 unique TCR beta nucleotide sequences were sequenced per donor among roughly 430 genotyped donors of the cohort, with roughly 18% of those sequences being non-productive.

This clone was detected only a few times. The antigen it binds to is not known. Per-nucleotide qualities are absent, and no much larger clonotype sits a single base away. Here V drops 1 base and J drops 10 bases, and the junction holds 3 bases not matched to any gene. According to the germline V gene, CDR1 reads SGHAT and CDR2 reads FQNNGV. There are 13 amino acids in the CDR3, from cysteine to phenylalanine inclusive. The sequence is cut down to CDR3 DNA, 39 bases in frame from base 1. The library was obtained by the immunoSEQ multiplex PCR assay. For the multiplex PCR, a mixture combining 60 forward primers for TCR Vbeta segments and 13 reverse primers for TCR Jbeta segments was used. Amplification of the CDR3 region of rearranged TCR beta genes was performed with a multiplex PCR assay on genomic DNA. The amplified TCR beta libraries were sequenced on the Illumina HiSeq System as 87-base-pair reads. In the paper's pipeline: Across the 670 or so repertoires, a later analysis counted 75 million to 90 million unique TCR beta chains, some 11 million of which were shared by at least two donors. To remove PCR and sequencing errors, raw reads were error-corrected and collapsed into unique sequences using a nearest-neighbor algorithm that merged closely related sequences. To assign V, D and J gene segments, CDR3 sequences were aligned to IMGT reference sequences. For a sequence to be retained, a match of at least six nucleotides was required to both a V gene segment and a J gene segment. A rearrangement counted as productive if the CDR3 had no stop codons and remained in frame with V and J, and every other rearrangement counted as non-productive. CDR3 was defined by IMGT convention, running from the second conserved V-encoded cysteine to the conserved J-encoded phenylalanine. Sequences without an unambiguous match to a single V gene segment were excluded from the earlier analysis of approximately 600 of the donors. In an earlier analysis of around 590 of the donors, a V segment was called functional when productive rearrangements were above 56.7%, and segregating when the standard deviation between donors exceeded 5%. To diagnose cytomegalovirus status from the catalog of TCR beta chain sequences, a statistical classification framework was built. A later analysis assigned V and J genes by comparing TCR nucleotide sequences with IMGT/GENE-DB human TR gene sequences. Using the TCRdist pipeline, a later analysis assigned CDR3 sequences along with most-parsimonious VDJ recombination scenarios. In a later analysis, each TCR beta chain was defined by its CDR3 amino acid sequence together with its V-gene family, and reads lacking a unique V-gene family were excluded. A later analysis removed 550 to 650 highly shared, low-generation-probability nucleotide sequences to deal with suspected cross-contamination and a sequencing artifact. For each public chain, a later analysis derived a clonal expansion index from normalized ranks of inferred template counts within each repertoire. In a later analysis, generation probabilities were computed with a VDJ recombination model fitted to out-of-frame rearrangements, and the resulting probabilities were checked against IGoR. A later analysis scored TCR-TCR, TCR-HLA and TCR-CMV co-occurrence with hypergeometric tests, applying a repertoire-size bias correction to TCR pairs. False discovery rates were estimated in a later analysis by permuting HLA or CMV assignments 20 times. In a later analysis, co-occurring TCRs were grouped with DBSCAN, and TCRdist sequence similarity was added when clustering was performed within HLA-allele-positive subsets. For co-occurrence clustering, repertoires with fewer than 30,000 or more than 120,000 public chains were excluded, along with five repertoires with anomalous nucleotide sharing. TCRdb carries this immuneACCESS record with in-frame sequences only. Its versions omit some clonotypes, under half of them owing to an unresolved V gene in the studies checked, with the rest unexplained. Clonal size and the V and J genes are those of that table, whereas D and trimming came from the DNA. The sample yields roughly 63,000 clones; roughly 70% were counted once. The ten largest clones capture more than 20% of the sample.

The cohort was made up of 500 to 800 healthy bone marrow donors. All cohort members were sampled while nominally healthy, although unrecorded immune exposures were likely present. The donor was CMV seropositive and belonged to the group of 250 to 300 seropositive cohort members. A peripheral blood sample was provided by each donor, and peripheral blood mononuclear cells were used for TCR beta sequencing. The Qiagen DNeasy Blood Extraction Kit was used to extract genomic DNA from the blood cell samples. What the work shows at the level of the full study, not this receptor alone: It was suggested by the authors that the approach could potentially be generalized to other disease states and immunological phenotypes. Because HLA typing was missing for some donors at each locus, association tests included only the typed subset. A cluster of highly shared sequence variants was judged likely to be a technical artifact of the sequencing pipeline. In vitro tests confirmed that a few of the cytomegalovirus-associated TCR beta chains recognize cytomegalovirus antigens. In a later analysis, HLA-associated TCR beta chains showed more clonal expansion and lower generation probabilities than non-associated chains that were equally common. Correlated functional status among segregating V segments might reflect linkage disequilibrium, but an unknown experimental factor could not be ruled out. In a later analysis, the rate of TCR association differed among HLA loci, with DRB1 alleles having the most associated TCRs and HLA-C alleles having the fewest. In a later analysis, several top co-occurrence clusters were reported to appear linked to parvovirus B19, influenza, CMV and Epstein-Barr virus. Immune exposure information for the cohort was limited to CMV serostatus. In an earlier analysis of 587 of the donors, most TCR beta V segments appeared in productive rearrangements about 87% or about 30% of the time, broadly matching IMGT annotations. Cytomegalovirus status was reported to be diagnosed by the classifier with high specificity and sensitivity in both the original and validation cohorts. In this cohort, only TCR beta chains were sequenced, and detectable features were limited by the absence of alpha or paired-chain data. A later analysis found that most CMV-associated TCR beta chains appeared HLA-restricted, with HLA associations seemingly driven largely by CMV exposure. Most TCR sequences were seen in very few donors, while some public TCRs were found in many individuals. Some IMGT-functional V segments, including TRBV6-2 and TRBV6-3, could not be told apart with the 87-base-pair reads, so those segments were excluded. A further reported finding was that TCR beta sequences accurately predicted the HLA-A and HLA-B alleles for most subjects in the first cohort. When HLA alleles, especially DR and DQ, strongly co-occurred, TCR associations were difficult to assign to individual alleles. In a later analysis, 15,000 to 20,000 TCR beta sequences were associated with specific HLA alleles at a false discovery rate of 0.05. Because counts were too low, some 17 rarely observed V segments, including chromosome 9 orphons, were left out of the earlier analysis of some 640 of the donors. Compared with the 666-donor mean, donors in an Asian-associated ancestry cluster had fewer N-insertions in productive TCRs, according to a later genetic analysis. The study gave a list of around 170 TCR beta chains associated with cytomegalovirus. The presence/absence analyses assumed that sequencing depth was roughly uniform across donors, and that assumption may not be true. An association between a missense DCLRE1C variant and V-gene and J-gene trimming of TCR beta chains was found in a later genetic analysis and replicated in an independent cohort.

This chain is built from TRBV11-2 and TRBJ1-1, with 10 bases matching TRBD1. The sample was PBMCs. The receptor was isolated from a man aged 50 to 60 in good health and CMV-seropositive. The DNA reads TGTGCCAGCAGCTTAGGACAGGGGGCTGGAGCTTTCTTT. The translation is CASSLGQGAGAFF.